This TCR beta chain was sequenced in a study of blood T cell repertoires in COVID-19. Whole-study context: Acute and convalescent COVID-19 samples came from the United States, Italy and Spain. From T cells, B-cell-depleted T cells, or PBMCs came the material, which was cDNA or gDNA.

This clone was counted between two and nine times. This CDR3 has 13 residues. V was pared by 4 bases and J by 4 bases, with 7 bases between. CDR1 is WSHSY, CDR2 SAAADI, per germline. Under the authors' procedure: Researchers report that nucleated cell counts were estimated from reference gene primer amplification. Profiled with immunoSEQ multiplex PCR; TCRdb holds only in-frame clones, not every one. V, J and clone size are those of that table, while D and trimming were read from the DNA. The data hold under 350,000 clones, with about 88% observed a single time. The chain uses TRBV10-2 and TRBJ1-4, with a tentative D call TRBD1 (6 bases). The sequence was collected from a man between 70 and 80 years old with acute or convalescent COVID-19. The sequenced material came from peripheral blood. The CDR3 DNA sequence: TGCGCCAGCAGTGGGACAGTTAATGAAAAACTGTTTTTT. It is translated as CASSGTVNEKLFF.